This T cell receptor beta chain was retrieved from a study of lymphopenia after photon versus proton radiotherapy. Repertoires were generated with immunoSEQ multiplex PCR, while TCRdb's copy carries only in-frame clones and drops some. The sample lists 150,000 or so clones, less than 90% occurring once. With respect to this clone: The target antigen is unknown.

Whole-study findings and limits: Only patients who died were analyzed for survival; proton advantage is unproven. Post-nadir diversity loss with photons came from oligoclonal expansion, particularly CD8+ Temra cells.

Trimming took off 0 bases at V and 4 bases at J, with 9 bases between the two ends. This CDR3 has 14 amino acids. Germline assignment: CDR1 MGHRA and CDR2 YSYEKL. The receptor's source is a man aged 45-65 years with gastric cancer. The input for sequencing was peripheral blood, taken from a patient treated with photon-based radiotherapy. The chain links TRBV4-1 to TRBJ1-2; D is unclear. CDR3 DNA: TGCGCCAGCAGCCAAGATACGGCAATCTATGGCTACACCTTC. Its protein product is CASSQDTAIYGYTF.